This T cell receptor beta chain was captured by sequencing in a study of blood T cell repertoires in COVID-19 (dated by TCRdb to 2018 to 2020). Regarding the research as a whole: The collaborator samples originated in the United States, Italy and Spain and spanned the acute and convalescent phases of COVID-19. A freely available public database, intended as a resource for researchers studying the immune response to SARS-CoV-2, is where the repertoires were released. The samples were drawn from the first 160 participants of the ongoing ImmuneRACE study and from under 1,500 subjects provided by 6 global collaborators. Where available, HLA class I and class II types were obtained from metadata supplied by the sample provider rather than from assay-based typing. Nearly every sample came with metadata listing a de-identified subject ID, COVID-19 status, age in years and sex. The prospective study material was composed of cDNA or gDNA derived from T cells, B-cell-depleted T cells, or PBMCs. Deeply sampled blood TCRbeta repertoires from subjects exposed to, actively infected with, or recovered from COVID-19 were included in the dataset. Findings and caveats that apply to the study as a whole: The quantity of clinical and demographic metadata differed by source and by participant and was supplied without curation.

The germline ends are 11 bases apart after V is trimmed by 2 bases and J by 6 bases. CDR1 and CDR2 (SGHVS, FNYEAQ) derive from the germline V gene. The CDR3 measures 15 amino acids from cysteine to phenylalanine. The DNA shown is the 45-base CDR3, in frame from base 1. In its sample, this clone was seen once. Its antigen has not been determined. No base quality values were provided; no much bigger clone lies one nucleotide off. TCRbeta CDR3 regions were amplified from genomic DNA by means of the immunoSEQ Assay, a bias-controlled multiplex PCR. The published analysis was carried out like this. The number of nucleated cells in each sample was estimated from the amplification of reference gene primers within the assay. To quantify the absolute abundance of each unique TCRbeta CDR3 rearrangement, sequence reads were collapsed and filtered. Productive Simpson clonality was computed per sample as the square root of Simpson's diversity index over productive rearrangements. TCRdb stores this immuneACCESS table with in-frame sequences only. Part of the clones is absent; in the studies checked, under half of the shortfall reflects unresolved V genes, and no reason is known for the rest. That table gives V, J and clone size, and the DNA gave D and trimming. The sample yields roughly 180,000 clones; approximately 77% were counted once. In total, the top ten clones hold about a sixth of the sample.

Enrolling through a virtual design, the prospective study's participants ranged in age from roughly 18 to 90 years and lived across 24 United States geographic areas. To assign participants to cohorts, the prospective study relied on clinical history that participants themselves reported in a screening survey and a study questionnaire. Recovered participants in ImmuneRACE Cohort 3 were defined by two consecutive negative NP/OP PCR tests, clearance by a healthcare professional, or resolution of symptoms. Mobile phlebotomists in the prospective study collected whole blood, serum and a nasopharyngeal or oropharyngeal swab from every participant. Additional blood draws and questionnaires over an approximately two-month period could optionally be provided by prospective study participants. Before DNA extraction, blood samples from the prospective study were shipped at room temperature or frozen.

This sequence was found in a man in his sixties who had recovered from COVID-19. In this chain, TRBV7-6 is recombined with TRBJ1-6; the D gene is perhaps TRBD1, from 5 matching bases. The sample comprised PBMCs or T cells enriched from blood (not recorded which). This receptor has the CDR3 CASSLRQGLNSPLHF. The nucleotides are TGTGCCAGCAGCTTAAGGCAGGGTCTTAATTCACCCCTCCACTTT.